A selection of T cell receptor beta chains follows, all from one sample in a study of T cell responses to AZD1222 COVID-19 vaccine. The repertoire was sequenced with immunoSEQ multiplex PCR; TCRdb's copy has only in-frame clones and lacks some. This sample has tens of thousands of clones, with roughly 90% found just once. This sample comprised peripheral blood, obtained on day 0 of AZD1222 vaccination. These receptors all come from an adult in good health. Each CDR3 is given with its conserved first and last residue. Clone sizes are given selectively: once, few, many, or a class where the clone is expanded.

16,TRBJ2-5,NA,TRBV15,CATSAGTSGNQETQYF
15,TRBJ2-4,NA,TRBV9,CASSVSPDSKNIQYF
14,TRBJ1-1,NA,TRBV6-5,CASRPQGAGTEAFF
13,TRBJ2-7,NA,TRBV10-3,CATNRDGTYEQYF
13,TRBJ2-7,NA,TRBV7-9,CASSPRPAYEQYF
17,TRBJ2-4,NA,TRBV3-1/TRBV3-2,CASSQDLGPIAKNIQYF
14,TRBJ1-2,NA,TRBV2,CASTTGTGVIGYTF
18,TRBJ2-7,NA,TRBV5-5,CASRGTGRLAGLTYEQYF
13,TRBJ2-1,NA,TRBV2,CASRATGSNEQFF
15,TRBJ2-1,once,TRBV7-2,CASSLTGDGFNEQLF